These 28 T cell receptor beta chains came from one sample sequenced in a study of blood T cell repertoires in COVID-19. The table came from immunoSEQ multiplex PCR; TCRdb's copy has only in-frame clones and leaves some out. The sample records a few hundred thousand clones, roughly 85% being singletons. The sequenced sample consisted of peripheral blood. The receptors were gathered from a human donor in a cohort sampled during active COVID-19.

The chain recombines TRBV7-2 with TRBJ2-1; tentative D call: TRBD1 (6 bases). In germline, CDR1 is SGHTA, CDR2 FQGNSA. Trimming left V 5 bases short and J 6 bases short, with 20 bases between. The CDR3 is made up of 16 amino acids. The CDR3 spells CASSPSPGLGANEQFF. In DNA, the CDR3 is TGTGCCAGCAGCCCCTCCCCCGGTTTGGGGGCCAATGAGCAGTTCTTC.

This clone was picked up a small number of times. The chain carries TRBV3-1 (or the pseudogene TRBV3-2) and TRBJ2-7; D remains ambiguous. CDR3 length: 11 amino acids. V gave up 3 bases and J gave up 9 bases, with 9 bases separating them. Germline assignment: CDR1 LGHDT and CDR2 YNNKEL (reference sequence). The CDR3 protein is CASSQLYVQYF. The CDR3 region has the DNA TGTGCCAGCAGCCAGTTATATGTGCAGTACTTC.

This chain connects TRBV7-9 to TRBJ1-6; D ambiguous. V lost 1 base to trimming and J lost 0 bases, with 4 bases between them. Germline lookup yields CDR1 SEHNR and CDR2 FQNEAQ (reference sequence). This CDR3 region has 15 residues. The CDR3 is CASSLVSSYNSPLHF. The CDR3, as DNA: TGTGCCAGCAGCTTAGTTAGCTCCTATAATTCACCCCTCCACTTT.

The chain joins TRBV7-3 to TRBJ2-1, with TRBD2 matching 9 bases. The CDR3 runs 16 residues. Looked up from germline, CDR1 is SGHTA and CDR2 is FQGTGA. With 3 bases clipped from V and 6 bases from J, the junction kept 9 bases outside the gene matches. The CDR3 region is CASSFIGGGAGNEQFF. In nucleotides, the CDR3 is TGTGCCAGCAGCTTCATTGGCGGGGGGGCAGGCAATGAGCAGTTCTTC.

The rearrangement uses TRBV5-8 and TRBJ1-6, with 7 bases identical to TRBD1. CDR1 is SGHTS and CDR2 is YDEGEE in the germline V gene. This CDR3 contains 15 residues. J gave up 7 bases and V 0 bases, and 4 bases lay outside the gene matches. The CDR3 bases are TGTGCCAGCAGCTTGGGCAGGGGGAGGAATTCACCCCTCCACTTT. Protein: CASSLGRGRNSPLHF.

CDR3 amino acids: CASSTSYEQYF. The CDR3 DNA reads as TGTGCCAGCTCAACTTCCTACGAGCAGTACTTC. The genes are TRBV18 and TRBJ2-7; D is ambiguous. V lost 5 bases to trimming and J lost 1 base, with 3 bases between them. The germline V gene encodes CDR1 KGHSH and CDR2 LQKENI. This CDR3 is 11 amino acids long.

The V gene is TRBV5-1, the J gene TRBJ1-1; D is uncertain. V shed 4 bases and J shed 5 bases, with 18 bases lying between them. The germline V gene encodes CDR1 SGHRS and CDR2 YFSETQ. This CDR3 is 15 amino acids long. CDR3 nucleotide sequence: TGCGCCAGCAGCGAGCCGGTTTTCACTCGGACTGAAGCTTTCTTT. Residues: CASSEPVFTRTEAFF.

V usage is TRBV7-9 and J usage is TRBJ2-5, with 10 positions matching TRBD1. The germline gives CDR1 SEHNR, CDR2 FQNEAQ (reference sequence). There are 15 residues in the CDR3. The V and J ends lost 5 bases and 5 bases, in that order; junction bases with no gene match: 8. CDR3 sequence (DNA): TGTGCCAGCAGCCCTGGGACAGGGGAGTGGGAGACCCAGTACTTC. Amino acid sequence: CASSPGTGEWETQYF.

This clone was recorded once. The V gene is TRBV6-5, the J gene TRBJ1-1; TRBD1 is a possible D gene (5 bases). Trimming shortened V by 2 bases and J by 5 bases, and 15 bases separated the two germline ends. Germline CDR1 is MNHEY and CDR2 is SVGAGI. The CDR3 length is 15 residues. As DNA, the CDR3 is TGTGCCAGCAGTTACCGGTCATCAGGGTATACTGAAGCTTTCTTT. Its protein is CASSYRSSGYTEAFF.

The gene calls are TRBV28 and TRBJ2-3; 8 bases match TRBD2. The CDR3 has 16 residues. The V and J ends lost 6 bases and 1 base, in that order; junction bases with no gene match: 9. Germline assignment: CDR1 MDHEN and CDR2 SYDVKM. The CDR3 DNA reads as TGTGCCAGCAGACCGCCGGGGGGGGGTGGCACAGATACGCAGTATTTT. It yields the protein CASRPPGGGGTDTQYF.

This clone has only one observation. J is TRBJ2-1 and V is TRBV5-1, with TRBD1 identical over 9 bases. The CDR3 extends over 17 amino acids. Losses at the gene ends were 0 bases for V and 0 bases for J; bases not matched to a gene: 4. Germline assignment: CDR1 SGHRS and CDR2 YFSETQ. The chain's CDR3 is CASSLEGTGNSYNEQFF. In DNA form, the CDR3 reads TGCGCCAGCAGCTTGGAGGGGACAGGGAACTCCTACAATGAGCAGTTCTTC.

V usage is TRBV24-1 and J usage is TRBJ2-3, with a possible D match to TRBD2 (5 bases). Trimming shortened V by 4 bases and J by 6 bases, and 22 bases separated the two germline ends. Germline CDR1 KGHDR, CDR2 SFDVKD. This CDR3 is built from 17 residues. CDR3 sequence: CATSDPSWTLAGDTQYF. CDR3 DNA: TGTGCCACCAGTGACCCCTCCTGGACCCTTGCGGGTGATACGCAGTATTTT.

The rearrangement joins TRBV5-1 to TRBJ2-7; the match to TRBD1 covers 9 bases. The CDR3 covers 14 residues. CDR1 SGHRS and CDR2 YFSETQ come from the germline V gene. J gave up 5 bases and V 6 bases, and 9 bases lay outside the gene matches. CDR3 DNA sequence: TGCGCCAGCACTACCGGGACAGGGAGGAACGAGCAGTACTTC. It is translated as CASTTGTGRNEQYF. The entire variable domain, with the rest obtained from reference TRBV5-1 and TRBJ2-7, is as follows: KAGVTQTPRYLIKTRGQQVTLSCSPISGHRSVSWYQQTPGQGLQFLFEYFSETQRNKGNFPGRFSGRQFSNSRSEMNVSTLELGDSALYLCASTTGTGRNEQYFGPGTRLTVT.

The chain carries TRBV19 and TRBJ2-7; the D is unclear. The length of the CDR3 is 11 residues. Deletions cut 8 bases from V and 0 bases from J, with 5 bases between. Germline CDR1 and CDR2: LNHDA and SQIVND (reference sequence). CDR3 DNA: TGTGCCAGTTCCCACTCCTACGAGCAGTACTTC. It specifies CASSHSYEQYF.

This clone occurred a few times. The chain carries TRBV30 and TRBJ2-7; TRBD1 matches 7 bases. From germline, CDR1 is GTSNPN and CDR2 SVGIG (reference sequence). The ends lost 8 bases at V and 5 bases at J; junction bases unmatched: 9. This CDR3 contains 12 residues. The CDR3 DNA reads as TGTGCCGTAGAACAGGGGCCCCACGAGCAGTACTTC. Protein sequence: CAVEQGPHEQYF.

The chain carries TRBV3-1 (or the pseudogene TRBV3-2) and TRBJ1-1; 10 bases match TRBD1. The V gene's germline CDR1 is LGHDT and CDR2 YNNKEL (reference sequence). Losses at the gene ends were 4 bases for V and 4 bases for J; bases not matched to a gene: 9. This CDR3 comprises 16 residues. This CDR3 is CASSRRTGGSGTEAFF. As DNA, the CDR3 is TGTGCCAGCAGCCGTCGGACAGGGGGATCCGGCACTGAAGCTTTCTTT.

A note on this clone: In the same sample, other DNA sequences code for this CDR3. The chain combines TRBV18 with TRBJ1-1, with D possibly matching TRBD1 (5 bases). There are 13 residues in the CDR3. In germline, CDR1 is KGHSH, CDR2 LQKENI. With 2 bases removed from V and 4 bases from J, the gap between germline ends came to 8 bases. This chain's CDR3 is CASSPSGGTEAFF. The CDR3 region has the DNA TGTGCCAGCTCACCAAGCGGGGGCACTGAAGCTTTCTTT.

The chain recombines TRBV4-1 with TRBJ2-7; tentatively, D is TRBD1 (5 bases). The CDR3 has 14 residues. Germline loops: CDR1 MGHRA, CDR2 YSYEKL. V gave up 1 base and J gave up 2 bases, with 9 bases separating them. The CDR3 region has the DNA TGCGCCAGCAGCCAAGGCGGCAGGGCCTACGAGCAGTACTTC. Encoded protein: CASSQGGRAYEQYF.

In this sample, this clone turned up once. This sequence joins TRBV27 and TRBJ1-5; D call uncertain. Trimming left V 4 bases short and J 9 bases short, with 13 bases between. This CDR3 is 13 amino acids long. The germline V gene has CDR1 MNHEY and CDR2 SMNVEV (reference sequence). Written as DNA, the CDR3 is TGTGCCAGCAGTTATACCGACACCGCGCCCCAGCATTTT. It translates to CASSYTDTAPQHF.

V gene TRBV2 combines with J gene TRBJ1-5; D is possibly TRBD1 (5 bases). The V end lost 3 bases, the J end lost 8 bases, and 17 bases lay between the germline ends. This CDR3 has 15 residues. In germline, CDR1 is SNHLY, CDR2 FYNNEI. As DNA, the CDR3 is TGTGCCAGCAGTGAGGGGGAGGGCGTGCGGGAGCCCCAGCATTTT. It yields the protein CASSEGEGVREPQHF.

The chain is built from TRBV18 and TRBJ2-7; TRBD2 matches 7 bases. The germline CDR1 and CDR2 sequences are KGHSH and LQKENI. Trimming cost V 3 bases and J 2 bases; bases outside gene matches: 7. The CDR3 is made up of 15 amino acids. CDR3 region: CASSPRIGTTYEQYF. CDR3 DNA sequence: TGTGCCAGCTCACCGCGAATTGGGACTACCTACGAGCAGTACTTC.

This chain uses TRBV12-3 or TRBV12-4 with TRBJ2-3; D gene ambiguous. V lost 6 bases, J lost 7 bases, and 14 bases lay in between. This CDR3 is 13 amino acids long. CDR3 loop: CASSLPVTNTQYF. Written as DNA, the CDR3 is TGTGCCAGCAGCCTACCCGTAACCAATACGCAGTATTTT.

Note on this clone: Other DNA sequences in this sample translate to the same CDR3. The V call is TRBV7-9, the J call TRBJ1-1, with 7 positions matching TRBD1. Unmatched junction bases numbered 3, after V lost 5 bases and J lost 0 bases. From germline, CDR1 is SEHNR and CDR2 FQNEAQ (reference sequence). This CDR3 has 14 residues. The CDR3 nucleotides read TGTGCCAGCAGCCCACAGGGGTTGAACACTGAAGCTTTCTTT. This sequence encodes CASSPQGLNTEAFF. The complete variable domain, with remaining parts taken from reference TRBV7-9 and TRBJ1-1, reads DTGVSQNPRHKITKRGQNVTFRCDPISEHNRLYWYRQTLGQGPEFLTYFQNEAQLEKSRLLSDRFSAERPKGSFSTLEIQRTEQGDSAMYLCASSPQGLNTEAFFGQGTRLTVV.

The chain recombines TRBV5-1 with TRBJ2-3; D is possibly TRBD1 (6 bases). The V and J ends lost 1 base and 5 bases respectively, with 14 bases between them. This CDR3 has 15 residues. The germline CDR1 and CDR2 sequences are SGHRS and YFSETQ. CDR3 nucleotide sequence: TGCGCCAGCAGCTTGAGCTTGGGGGCCGTAGATACGCAGTATTTT. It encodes CASSLSLGAVDTQYF.

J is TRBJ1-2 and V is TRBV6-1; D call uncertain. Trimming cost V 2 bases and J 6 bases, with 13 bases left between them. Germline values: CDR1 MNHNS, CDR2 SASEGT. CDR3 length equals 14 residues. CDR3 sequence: CASSELADTNGYTF. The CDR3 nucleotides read TGTGCCAGCAGTGAATTGGCGGATACAAATGGCTACACCTTC.

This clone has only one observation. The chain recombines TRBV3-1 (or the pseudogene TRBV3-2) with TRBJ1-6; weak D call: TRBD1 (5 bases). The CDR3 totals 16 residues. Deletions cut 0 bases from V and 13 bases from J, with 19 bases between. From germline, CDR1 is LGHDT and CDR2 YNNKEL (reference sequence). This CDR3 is CASSQDSGGVRRPLHF. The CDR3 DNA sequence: TGTGCCAGCAGCCAAGATTCGGGGGGAGTCAGGCGGCCCCTCCACTTT.

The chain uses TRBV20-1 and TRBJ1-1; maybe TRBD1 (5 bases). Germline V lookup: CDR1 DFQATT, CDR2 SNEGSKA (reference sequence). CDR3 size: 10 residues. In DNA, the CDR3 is TGCAGGGGTGCAGGGAATGAAGCTTTCTTT. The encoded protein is CRGAGNEAFF.

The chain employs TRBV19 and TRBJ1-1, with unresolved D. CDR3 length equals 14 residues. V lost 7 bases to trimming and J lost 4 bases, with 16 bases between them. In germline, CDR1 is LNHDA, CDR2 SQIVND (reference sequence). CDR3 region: CASNPKAVGTEAFF. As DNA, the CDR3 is TGTGCCAGTAATCCGAAGGCGGTAGGCACTGAAGCTTTCTTT.